The rows below give T cell receptor beta chains drawn from one sample of a study of regulatory T cells in long-lasting Graves disease. TCRdb fed the multiplex PCR reads into MiXCR, producing one record per CDR3 protein. The sample has around 450,000 distinct CDR3 sequences; about 15% are singletons. The same data also went into a second study, on T cells in Graves' hyperthyroidism and ophthalmopathy.

This sample comprised peripheral blood mononuclear cells (PBMCs), obtained at new diagnosis, from a patient treated with antithyroid drugs. Source of these receptors: a woman in her twenties or thirties with Graves disease. CDR3s include the opening cysteine and the closing phenylalanine or tryptophan. D genes are given only for firm matches. Some rows mark clone size as missing; the rest say once, few, many or name a class of expanded clone.

few	TRBV27	-	TRBJ1-4	CASSPLVTGSNEKLFF	TGTGCCAGCAGCCCCTTGGTTACGGGCTCTAATGAAAAACTGTTTTTT
-	TRBV5-1	-	TRBJ2-1	CASRLTSNEQFF	TGCGCCAGCAGGTTGACTAGCAATGAGCAGTTCTTC
many	TRBV5-1	-	TRBJ2-5	CASIGRGSQETQYF	TGCGCCAGCATCGGGAGAGGATCCCAAGAGACCCAGTACTTC
few	TRBV5-5	-	TRBJ2-7	CASSVGKGTYEQYF	TGTGCCAGCAGCGTTGGAAAGGGTACCTACGAGCAGTACTTC
-	TRBV5-6	TRBD1	TRBJ2-2	CASKYGPGQGRTGELFF	TGTGCCAGCAAGTACGGACCGGGACAGGGGAGAACCGGGGAGCTGTTTTTT
many	TRBV29-1	-	TRBJ2-1	CSVGGFEQFF	TGCAGCGTTGGGGGATTTGAGCAGTTCTTC
many	TRBV20-1	-	TRBJ2-7	CSASRDAEGEQYF	TGCAGTGCTAGTCGGGATGCCGAGGGCGAGCAGTACTTC
few	TRBV12-3/TRBV12-4	-	TRBJ1-6	CASRQGSYNSPLHF	TGTGCCAGCAGGCAGGGTTCCTATAATTCACCCCTCCACTTT
many	TRBV5-1	-	TRBJ2-1	CASSSPPHEQFF	TGCGCCAGCAGCTCCCCCCCCCATGAGCAGTTCTTC
many	TRBV14	TRBD2	TRBJ2-1	CASSQRRGAGDNEQFF	TGTGCCAGCAGCCAACGACGAGGGGCGGGAGACAATGAGCAGTTCTTC
few	TRBV9	TRBD1	TRBJ2-7	CASSVEGTEYAYEQYF	TGTGCCAGCAGCGTAGAAGGGACAGAATACGCCTACGAGCAGTACTTC
many	TRBV20-1	TRBD2	TRBJ2-1	CSVGGSSGDYNEQFF	TGCAGTGTCGGGGGGTCTAGCGGGGACTACAATGAGCAGTTCTTC
many	TRBV7-9	TRBD2	TRBJ2-3	CASTTYKAGGRDTQYF	TGTGCCAGCACCACTTACAAAGCGGGAGGGAGAGATACGCAGTATTTT
-	TRBV25-1	TRBD2	TRBJ2-5	CASSELAGKGETQYF	TGTGCCAGCAGTGAGCTAGCGGGTAAAGGGGAGACCCAGTACTTC
many	TRBV12-3/TRBV12-4	TRBD2	TRBJ2-1	CASSRGLAEQFF	TGTGCCAGCAGTCGAGGACTAGCCGAGCAGTTCTTC
many	TRBV12-3/TRBV12-4	TRBD1	TRBJ1-2	CASRIQGDYGYTF	TGTGCCAGCAGGATACAGGGGGACTATGGCTACACCTTC
many	TRBV28	TRBD1	TRBJ1-5	CASSFLGQGGQPQHF	TGTGCCAGCAGTTTTCTGGGACAGGGCGGTCAGCCCCAGCATTTT
many	TRBV2	-	TRBJ2-1	CASGGVSFNNEQFF	TGTGCCAGCGGTGGTGTGAGCTTTAACAATGAGCAGTTCTTC
many	TRBV12-3/TRBV12-4	TRBD1	TRBJ1-4	CASSPTGGFEKLFF	TGTGCCAGCAGTCCGACAGGGGGCTTTGAAAAACTGTTTTTT
many	TRBV20-1	-	TRBJ1-6	CSARDAEEGEALHF	TGCAGTGCTAGAGATGCCGAGGAGGGGGAGGCCCTCCACTTT
many	TRBV13	TRBD1	TRBJ1-1	CASSTRTGHTEAFF	TGTGCCAGCAGCACCCGGACAGGCCACACTGAAGCTTTCTTT
few	TRBV24-1	TRBD1	TRBJ2-3	CATSEDRPAADTQYF	TGTGCCACCTCCGAGGACAGGCCGGCGGCAGATACGCAGTATTTT
many	TRBV9	TRBD1	TRBJ2-1	CASSVGTGVYNEQFF	TGTGCCAGCAGCGTCGGGACAGGGGTCTACAATGAGCAGTTCTTC
few	TRBV20-1	-	TRBJ2-1	CSARDLRSYNEQFF	TGCAGTGCTAGAGATTTGCGGTCCTACAATGAGCAGTTCTTC
-	TRBV7-9	-	TRBJ2-3	CATRDGRTDTQYF	TGTGCCACCAGGGACGGTAGAACAGATACGCAGTATTTT
-	TRBV12-3/TRBV12-4	-	TRBJ2-1	CACTERNEQFF	TGTGCCTGTACGGAGAGGAATGAGCAGTTCTTC
few	TRBV5-1	-	TRBJ1-2	CASSSSITSYGYTF	TGTGCCAGCAGCTCGAGTATAACGAGCTATGGCTACACCTTC
-	TRBV5-1	TRBD2	TRBJ2-1	CASSLGTGTSRNEQFF	TGCGCCAGCAGCTTGGGGACCGGGACTAGCAGGAATGAGCAGTTCTTC
few	TRBV6-1	-	TRBJ1-6	CASRTDNNSPLHF	TGTGCCAGCAGAACAGATAATAATTCACCCCTCCACTTT
once	TRBV12-3/TRBV12-4	-	TRBJ1-2	CASSQGSRANYYGYTF	TGTGCCAGCAGCCAAGGATCCAGGGCTAACTACTATGGCTACACCTTC
many	TRBV20-1	-	TRBJ2-2	CSARGVGELFF	TGCAGTGCTAGGGGAGTTGGGGAGCTGTTTTTT
many	TRBV7-3	-	TRBJ1-1	CASSLVGSVPNTEAFF	TGTGCCAGCAGCTTAGTTGGCAGCGTACCGAACACTGAAGCTTTCTTT
-	TRBV9	-	TRBJ2-1	CASSVVGGMGYNEQFF	TGTGCCAGCAGCGTAGTAGGGGGGATGGGGTACAATGAGCAGTTCTTC
-	TRBV3-1	-	TRBJ2-3	CASSQEKGVVDTQYF	TGTGCCAGCAGCCAAGAAAAAGGGGTGGTAGATACGCAGTATTTT
many	TRBV20-1	TRBD2	TRBJ2-1	CSGLPLAGGLNEQFF	TGCAGTGGTCTACCACTAGCGGGAGGGCTTAATGAGCAGTTCTTC
-	TRBV20-1	-	TRBJ2-7	CSATKGGRGRDEQYF	TGCAGTGCTACAAAGGGGGGACGAGGGAGGGACGAGCAGTACTTC
many	TRBV11-2	-	TRBJ2-1	CASSLRDSSSYNEQFF	TGTGCCAGCAGCTTGCGGGACTCGAGCTCCTACAATGAGCAGTTCTTC
many	TRBV5-1	-	TRBJ2-1	CASSLLETQWFF	TGCGCCAGCAGCCTACTTGAGACCCAGTGGTTCTTC
-	TRBV9	-	TRBJ2-2	CASSLGGDTGELFF	TGTGCCAGCAGCTTGGGTGGGGACACCGGGGAGCTGTTTTTT
many	TRBV24-1	TRBD2	TRBJ2-1	CATSDQERSSGNGDEQFF	TGTGCCACCAGTGACCAAGAAAGGTCTAGCGGGAACGGCGATGAGCAGTTCTTC
few	TRBV4-1	-	TRBJ2-7	CASSRLAGDEQYF	TGCGCCAGCAGCCGCCTAGCAGGGGACGAGCAGTACTTC
few	TRBV19	TRBD1	TRBJ1-5	CASSSWTGGRSGGAQHF	TGTGCCAGTAGTTCCTGGACAGGGGGACGCTCCGGGGGAGCCCAGCATTTT
few	TRBV7-9	TRBD1	TRBJ2-1	CASSRTGPSSNEQFF	TGTGCCAGCAGTCGGACAGGGCCCTCTAGCAATGAGCAGTTCTTC
few	TRBV6-5	-	TRBJ1-1	CASSWETDTEAFF	TGTGCCAGCAGTTGGGAGACCGACACTGAAGCTTTCTTT
few	TRBV10-3	-	TRBJ2-7	CAISDKTPPGSYEQYF	TGTGCCATCAGTGATAAGACTCCCCCGGGCTCCTACGAGCAGTACTTC
many	TRBV29-1	TRBD1	TRBJ1-1	CSVPGQTNTEAFF	TGCAGCGTTCCGGGACAGACGAACACTGAAGCTTTCTTT
few	TRBV6-1	TRBD1	TRBJ1-5	CASRSQTGEGNQPQHF	TGTGCCAGCAGGAGTCAAACAGGGGAAGGCAATCAGCCCCAGCATTTT
many	TRBV20-1	TRBD2	TRBJ2-7	CSVPTSGKYEQYF	TGCAGTGTCCCGACTAGCGGGAAATACGAGCAGTACTTC
many	TRBV12-3/TRBV12-4	TRBD1	TRBJ2-7	CARTRSTGSYEQYF	TGTGCCAGAACCCGTTCGACAGGGTCCTACGAGCAGTACTTC
-	TRBV7-9	TRBD1	TRBJ2-5	CASSGTGGVGQETQYF	TGTGCCAGCAGCGGGACAGGGGGTGTCGGGCAAGAGACCCAGTACTTC
many	TRBV27	-	TRBJ1-1	CASGPRGEAFF	TGTGCCAGCGGACCTAGGGGTGAAGCTTTCTTT
few	TRBV12-3/TRBV12-4	-	TRBJ2-2	CASSTAGGTGELLF	TGTGCCAGCAGTACCGCAGGCGGTACCGGGGAGCTGCTTTTT
many	TRBV28	-	TRBJ2-5	CASSGITQYF	TGTGCCAGCAGTGGGATCACCCAGTACTTC
many	TRBV20-1	-	TRBJ1-1	CSARPLGRVDTEAFF	TGCAGTGCTCGACCCCTTGGACGGGTCGACACTGAAGCTTTCTTT
-	TRBV24-1	TRBD2	TRBJ2-7	CATSDSPGGEQYF	TGTGCCACCAGTGATTCCCCCGGGGGGGAGCAGTACTTC
few	TRBV5-1	-	TRBJ1-2	CASSLDTEGYGYTF	TGCGCCAGCAGCTTGGATACGGAGGGCTATGGCTACACCTTC
many	TRBV24-1	-	TRBJ2-7	CATRILRGSSYEQYF	TGTGCCACCAGGATTCTAAGGGGGAGCTCCTACGAGCAGTACTTC